This TCR beta chain was recovered during a study of metastatic and nonmetastatic thyroid tumors. Study summary: From malignant and benign thyroid patients, repertoires in blood and in tumor or nodule tissue were compared.

In the case of this clone: Its antigen is still unknown.

Under the authors' procedure: Between-group CDR3 differences, defined by clinicopathological status, yielded a distant-metastasis classifier for papillary thyroid cancer. TCRdb re-analyzed the PCR reads using MiXCR. The V and J calls shown here were made by TCRdb, not taken from the authors' results. The sample includes tens of thousands of clones, 12% of them seen just once. There are 11 residues in the CDR3. Trimming took 9 bases from V and 3 from J, leaving 9 bases between them. Regarding the study as a whole: Compared with benign nodules, malignant thyroid tumors were reported to have significantly higher TCR beta diversity in both blood and tumor.

No patient received treatment before thyroid surgery. Sequenced material: blood. This receptor was taken from a male donor with papillary thyroid cancer or a benign thyroid nodule (not recorded which). Some clones in this sample may be carry-over from other donors' samples. This chain links TRBV12-3 or TRBV12-4 with TRBJ2-7; D gene ambiguous. This chain's CDR3 is CASRRYYEQYF. The CDR3 DNA reads TGTGCCAGTCGGAGATACTACGAGCAGTACTTC.